This T cell receptor (beta chain) derives from a study of human T cells and chemical hapten exposure. About the research overall: The patients, most of them female, presented with alopecia areata, totalis or universalis.

Study-wide points: Against controls, expanded TCRs gave rise to significantly more large CDR3 similarity clusters.

Sample time point: pre-sensitization, week 0. Treatment meaning: therapeutic diphenylcyclopropenone sensitization with weekly scalp DPC. The CDR3 covers 14 residues. V was clipped by 2 bases and J by 4 bases, with 9 bases between them. Germline V lookup: CDR1 MDHEN, CDR2 SYDVKM. This clonotype has more than one count but fewer than ten. What it binds is unknown. From the RACE reads, TCRdb called clonotypes with MiXCR, one entry per CDR3 protein. Among fewer than 200,000 distinct CDR3 sequences, under 35% were seen once, and the ten largest hold roughly 3%. V gene TRBV28 combines with J gene TRBJ1-5; D is perhaps TRBD1 (6 bases). The material was whole blood, obtained in connection with sensitization to the hapten diphenylcyclopropenone (DPC). The clonotype originates from a woman aged 25-40 years with alopecia areata. Some clones in this sample may be carry-over from other donors' samples. This CDR3 reads CASSLRTANQPQHF. The CDR3 DNA sequence: TGTGCCAGCAGTTTAAGGACAGCTAATCAGCCCCAGCATTTT.